This T cell receptor beta chain is drawn from a study of sequential checkpoint blockade in melanoma. Study-level information: First-line arms were nivolumab then ipilimumab, or the reverse, randomized 1:1.

V lost 6 bases to trimming and J lost 8 bases, with 13 bases between them. CDR3 length: 12 amino acids. Germline CDR1 SEHNR, CDR2 FQNEAQ (reference sequence). Clones were read by immunoSEQ multiplex PCR, and TCRdb kept only the in-frame ones, dropping some. The sample contains roughly 15,000 clones, over 60% of which appear only once. The treatment denotes: randomized to nivolumab then ipilimumab (arm A) or the reverse (arm B). DNA-damaging chemotherapy had not been given to any patient beforehand. PBMC sorting kept live CD3+CD8+ cells without CD19 or CD56. The sequence was obtained from a human donor with melanoma. The sample here was CD8+ T cells sorted from blood (inferred from file names), taken from a patient given nivolumab and ipilimumab in sequence. V usage is TRBV7-9 and J usage is TRBJ1-2; D gene unclear. CDR3 sequence reads: CASSPGSGGYTF. The CDR3, as DNA: TGTGCCAGCAGTCCGGGGTCGGGGGGCTACACCTTC.